The source of this T cell receptor beta chain is a study of PD-1 blockade in classical Hodgkin lymphoma. Each patient relapsed following autologous stem cell transplantation, and prior brentuximab vedotin exposure differed. Magnetic negative selection was used to purify CD4+ T cells from thawed PBMCs. Clones were sequenced by immunoSEQ multiplex PCR, and TCRdb holds only the in-frame ones, with some missing. This sample has about 7,700 clones; around 86% occur once, and the top ten carry 1.5% to 2%. In germline, CDR1 is MNHNY, CDR2 SVGAGI (reference sequence). V dropped 2 bases and J dropped 2 bases, with 9 bases sitting between them. The CDR3 spans 14 residues.

V and J are TRBV6-6 and TRBJ2-5; D is possibly TRBD2 (5 bases). This specimen was CD4+ T cells from blood, taken at baseline. This receptor was obtained from a human donor with classical Hodgkin lymphoma. CDR3 bases: TGTGCCAGCAGTTACCGAGGGCATCAAGAGACCCAGTACTTC. This encodes CASSYRGHQETQYF.